The sequence of this TCR beta chain was determined in a study of T cells after yellow fever vaccination. General study points: By day 5 rather than day 15, the secondary response had peaked, though it was weaker. A small share of clonotypes appeared in both CD4 and CD8 compartments. In FACS-sorted repertoires, abundant clonotypes from the bulk population could appear as contaminants. Most clones from primary vaccination resurfaced after the booster (approximately 97% CD4, approximately 87% CD8).

This clonotype was detected ten times or more. Its antigen is not known. TCRdb passed the 5' RACE reads through MiXCR, listing each CDR3 protein once. The sample holds 95,000 to 150,000 distinct CDR3 sequences, around 7.4% seen once. Germline V gene sequence: CDR1 ENHRY, CDR2 SYGVKD. The CDR3 is 15 residues long. V was pared by 4 bases and J by 3 bases, with 13 bases between. The rearrangement uses TRBV10-3 and TRBJ1-3; D not resolved. Source: CD4+ T cells sorted from PBMCs, taken 10 to 11 days after the first yellow fever vaccination. This sequence originates from a young man who received the YFV17D yellow fever vaccine. The CDR3 DNA follows: TGTGCCATCAGTGCGGTCACCCGCCATGGAAACACCATATATTTT. It encodes CAISAVTRHGNTIYF.